The text below deals with one T cell receptor (beta chain). The data derive from a study of shared clonotypes between healthy human individuals. Repertoires were generated with immunoSEQ multiplex PCR, while TCRdb's copy carries only in-frame clones and drops some. The data hold about 1.1 million clones, with 60% to 85% observed a single time. The V and J ends lost 2 bases and 7 bases respectively, with 13 bases between them. The CDR3 totals 14 residues. Looked up from germline, CDR1 is SGHTS and CDR2 is YDEGEE. The chain recombines TRBV5-8 with TRBJ1-5; D perhaps matches TRBD1 (5 bases). This TCR was sampled from a man younger than 35 in good health. Some clones in this sample may be carry-over from other donors' samples. The sequencing input was memory CD4+ T cells from PBMCs. The subset here: CD45RA-negative fraction. CDR3 amino acids: CASSLDPGRQPQHF. The DNA for the CDR3 is TGTGCCAGCAGCTTAGACCCAGGGCGGCAGCCCCAGCATTTT.